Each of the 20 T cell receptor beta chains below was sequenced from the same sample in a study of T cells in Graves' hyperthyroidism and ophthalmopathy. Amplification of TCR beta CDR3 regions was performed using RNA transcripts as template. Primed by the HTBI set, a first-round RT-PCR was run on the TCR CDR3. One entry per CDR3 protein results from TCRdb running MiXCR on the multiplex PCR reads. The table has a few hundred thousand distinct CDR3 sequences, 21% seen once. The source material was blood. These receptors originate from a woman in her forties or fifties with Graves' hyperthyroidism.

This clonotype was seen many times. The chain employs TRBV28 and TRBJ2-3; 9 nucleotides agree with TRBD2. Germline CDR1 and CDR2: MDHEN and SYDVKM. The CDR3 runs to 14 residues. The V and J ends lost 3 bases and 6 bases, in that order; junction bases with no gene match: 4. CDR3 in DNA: TGTGCCAGCAGTTTTGCGGGGGGGCCCGATACGCAGTATTTT. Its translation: CASSFAGGPDTQYF.

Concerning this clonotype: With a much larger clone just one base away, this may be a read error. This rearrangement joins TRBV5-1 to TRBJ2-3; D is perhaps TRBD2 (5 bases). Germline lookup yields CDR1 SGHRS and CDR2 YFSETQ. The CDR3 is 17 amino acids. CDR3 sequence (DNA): TGCGCCAGCAGCTTGGGTCAAATACCCCCTAGCACAGATACGCAGTGTTTT. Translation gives CASSLGQIPPSTDTQCF.

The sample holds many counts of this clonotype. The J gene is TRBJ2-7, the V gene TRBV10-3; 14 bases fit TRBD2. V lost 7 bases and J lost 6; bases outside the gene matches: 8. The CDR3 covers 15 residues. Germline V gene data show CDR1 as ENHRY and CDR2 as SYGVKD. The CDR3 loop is CAIKGTSGRRGEQYF. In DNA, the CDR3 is TGTGCCATCAAGGGGACTAGCGGGAGAAGGGGCGAGCAGTACTTC.

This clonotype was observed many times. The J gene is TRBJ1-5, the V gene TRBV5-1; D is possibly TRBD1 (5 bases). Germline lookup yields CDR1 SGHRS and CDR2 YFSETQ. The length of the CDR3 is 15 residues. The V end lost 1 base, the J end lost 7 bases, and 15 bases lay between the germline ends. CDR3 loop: CASSLMAGLGQPQHF. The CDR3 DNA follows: TGCGCCAGCAGCTTGATGGCAGGGTTAGGGCAGCCCCAGCATTTT. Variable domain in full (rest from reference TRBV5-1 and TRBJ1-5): KAGVTQTPRYLIKTRGQQVTLSCSPISGHRSVSWYQQTPGQGLQFLFEYFSETQRNKGNFPGRFSGRQFSNSRSEMNVSTLELGDSALYLCASSLMAGLGQPQHFGDGTRLSIL.

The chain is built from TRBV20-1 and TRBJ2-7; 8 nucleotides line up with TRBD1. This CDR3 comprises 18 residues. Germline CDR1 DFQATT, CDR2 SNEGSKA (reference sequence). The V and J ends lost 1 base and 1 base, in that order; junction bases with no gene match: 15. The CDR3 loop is CSARGGLTGTGGSYEQYF. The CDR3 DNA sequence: TGCAGTGCTAGAGGTGGTCTTACCGGGACAGGCGGTTCCTACGAGCAGTACTTC.

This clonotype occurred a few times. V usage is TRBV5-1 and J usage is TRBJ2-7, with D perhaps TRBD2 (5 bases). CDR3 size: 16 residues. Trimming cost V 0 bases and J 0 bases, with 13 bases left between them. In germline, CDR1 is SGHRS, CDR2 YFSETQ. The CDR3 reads CASSLVDSGSSYEQYF. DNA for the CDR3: TGCGCCAGCAGCTTGGTGGACTCGGGGAGCTCCTACGAGCAGTACTTC. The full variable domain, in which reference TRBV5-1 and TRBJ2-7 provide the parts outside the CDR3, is KAGVTQTPRYLIKTRGQQVTLSCSPISGHRSVSWYQQTPGQGLQFLFEYFSETQRNKGNFPGRFSGRQFSNSRSEMNVSTLELGDSALYLCASSLVDSGSSYEQYFGPGTRLTVT.

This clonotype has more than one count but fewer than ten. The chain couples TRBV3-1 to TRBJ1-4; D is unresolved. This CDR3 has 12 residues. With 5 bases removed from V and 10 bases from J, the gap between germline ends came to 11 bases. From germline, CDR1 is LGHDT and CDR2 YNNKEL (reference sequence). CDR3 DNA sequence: TGTGCCAGCAGCAAAACAGACATAAAACTGTTTTTT. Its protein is CASSKTDIKLFF.

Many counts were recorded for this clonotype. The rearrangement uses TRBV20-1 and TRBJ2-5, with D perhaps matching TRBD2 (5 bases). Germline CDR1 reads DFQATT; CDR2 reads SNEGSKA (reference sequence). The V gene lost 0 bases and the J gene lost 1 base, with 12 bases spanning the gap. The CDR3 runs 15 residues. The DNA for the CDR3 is TGCAGTGCTAGAGACGGCGGGTGGATCCAAGAGACCCAGTACTTC. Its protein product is CSARDGGWIQETQYF.

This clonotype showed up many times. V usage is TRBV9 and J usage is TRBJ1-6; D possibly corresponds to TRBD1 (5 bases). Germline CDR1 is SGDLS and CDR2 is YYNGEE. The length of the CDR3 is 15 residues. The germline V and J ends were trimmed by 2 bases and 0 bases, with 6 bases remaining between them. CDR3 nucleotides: TGTGCCAGCAGCGTCAGGGCCTCCTATAATTCACCCCTCCACTTT. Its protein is CASSVRASYNSPLHF. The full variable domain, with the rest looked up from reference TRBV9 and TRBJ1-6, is DSGVTQTPKHLITATGQRVTLRCSPRSGDLSVYWYQQSLDQGLQFLIQYYNGEERAKGNILERFSAQQFPDLHSELNLSSLELGDSALYFCASSVRASYNSPLHFGNGTRLTVT.

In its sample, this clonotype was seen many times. CDR3 DNA: TGTGCCAGCAGCCTCCCGCGGCGCCTAGCGGGAACCGTAGATACGCAGTATTTT. It yields the protein CASSLPRRLAGTVDTQYF. The chain employs TRBV7-9 and TRBJ2-3; 9 nucleotides agree with TRBD2. The ends lost 5 bases at V and 5 bases at J; junction bases unmatched: 17. Germline-derived CDR1 and CDR2 are SEHNR and FQNEAQ (reference sequence). The CDR3 runs to 18 residues.

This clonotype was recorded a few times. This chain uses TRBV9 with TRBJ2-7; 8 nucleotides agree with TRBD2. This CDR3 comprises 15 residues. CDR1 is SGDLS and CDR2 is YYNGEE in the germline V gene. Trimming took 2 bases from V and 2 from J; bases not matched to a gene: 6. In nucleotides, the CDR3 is TGTGCCAGCAGCGTCGGCGGGGGGAACCCCTACGAGCAGTACTTC. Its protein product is CASSVGGGNPYEQYF.

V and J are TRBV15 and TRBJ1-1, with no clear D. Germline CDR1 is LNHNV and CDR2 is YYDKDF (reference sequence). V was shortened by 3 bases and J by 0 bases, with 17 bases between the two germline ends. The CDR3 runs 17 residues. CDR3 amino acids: CATSSTGGGGMNTEAFF. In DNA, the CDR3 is TGTGCCACCAGCAGCACTGGAGGCGGAGGTATGAACACTGAAGCTTTCTTT.

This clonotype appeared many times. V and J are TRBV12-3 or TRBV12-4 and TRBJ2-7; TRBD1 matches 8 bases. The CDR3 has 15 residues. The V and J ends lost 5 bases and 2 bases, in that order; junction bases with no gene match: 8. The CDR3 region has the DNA TGTGCCAGCAGTACCCGGGGACAGGCAACCTACGAGCAGTACTTC. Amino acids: CASSTRGQATYEQYF.

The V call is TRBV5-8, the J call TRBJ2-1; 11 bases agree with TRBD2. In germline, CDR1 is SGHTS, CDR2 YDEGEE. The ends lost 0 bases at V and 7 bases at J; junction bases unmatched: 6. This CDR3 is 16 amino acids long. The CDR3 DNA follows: TGTGCCAGCAGCTTGGATGTCCGACTAGCGGGAAATGAGCAGTTCTTC. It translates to CASSLDVRLAGNEQFF.

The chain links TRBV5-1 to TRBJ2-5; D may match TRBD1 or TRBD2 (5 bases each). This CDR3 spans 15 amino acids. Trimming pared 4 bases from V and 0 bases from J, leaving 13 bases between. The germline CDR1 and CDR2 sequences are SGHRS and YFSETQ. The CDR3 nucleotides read TGCGCCAGCAGCCCGGGACGGCTGTACCAAGAGACCCAGTACTTC. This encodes CASSPGRLYQETQYF.

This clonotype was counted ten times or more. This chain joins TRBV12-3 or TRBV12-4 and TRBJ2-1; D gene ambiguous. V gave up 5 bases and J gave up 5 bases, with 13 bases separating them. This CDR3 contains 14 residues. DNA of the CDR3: TGTGCCAGCAGTCTCGGTGGAGCTGACAATGAGCAGTTCTTC. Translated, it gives CASSLGGADNEQFF.

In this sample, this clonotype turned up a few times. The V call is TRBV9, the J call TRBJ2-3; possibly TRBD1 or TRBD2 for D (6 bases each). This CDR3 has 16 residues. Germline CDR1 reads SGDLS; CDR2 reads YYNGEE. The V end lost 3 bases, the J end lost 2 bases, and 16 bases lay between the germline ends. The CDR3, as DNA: TGTGCCAGCAGCGGGGGGGCTGGAACGTTCACAGATACGCAGTATTTT. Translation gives CASSGGAGTFTDTQYF.

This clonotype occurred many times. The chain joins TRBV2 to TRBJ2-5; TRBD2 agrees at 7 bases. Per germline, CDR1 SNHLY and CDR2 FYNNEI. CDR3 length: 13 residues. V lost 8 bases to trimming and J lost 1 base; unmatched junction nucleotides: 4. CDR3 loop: CASGGDGQETQYF. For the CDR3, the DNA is TGTGCCAGCGGGGGGGACGGCCAAGAGACCCAGTACTTC.

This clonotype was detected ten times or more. The CDR3 is CASRMDASYEQYF. As DNA, the CDR3 is TGTGCCAGCAGAATGGACGCATCCTACGAGCAGTACTTC. This rearrangement joins TRBV6-1 to TRBJ2-7; D unclear. CDR1 and CDR2 (germline): MNHNS, SASEGT. This CDR3 has 13 amino acids. Between the trimmed V and J ends, which lost 6 bases and 1 base, there was a span of 10 bases.

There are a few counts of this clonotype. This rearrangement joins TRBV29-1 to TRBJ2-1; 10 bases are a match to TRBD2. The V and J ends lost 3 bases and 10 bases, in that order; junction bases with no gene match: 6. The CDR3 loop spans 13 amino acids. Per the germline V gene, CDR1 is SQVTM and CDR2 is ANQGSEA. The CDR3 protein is CSVDSSGSYEQFF. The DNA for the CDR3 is TGCAGCGTTGATTCTAGCGGGAGCTACGAGCAGTTCTTC.